This T cell receptor (beta chain) was profiled in a study of blood T cell repertoires in COVID-19. V trimming: 7 bases; J trimming: 0 bases; junction bases outside the gene matches: 7. Germline V gene data show CDR1 as GTSNPN and CDR2 as SVGIG (reference sequence). This CDR3 has 15 amino acids. Using immunoSEQ multiplex PCR, the repertoire was profiled, and TCRdb retains in-frame clones only, with some absent. The sample has roughly 130,000 clones, about four fifths seen once. The rearrangement uses TRBV30 and TRBJ1-2, with 11 nucleotides matching TRBD1. Specimen: peripheral blood. The clonotype originates from a woman in her 70s with COVID-19, enrolled during active disease. In DNA, the CDR3 is TGTGCCTTCCGGACAGGGGGCGTTTCTAACTATGGCTACACCTTC. It encodes CAFRTGGVSNYGYTF.